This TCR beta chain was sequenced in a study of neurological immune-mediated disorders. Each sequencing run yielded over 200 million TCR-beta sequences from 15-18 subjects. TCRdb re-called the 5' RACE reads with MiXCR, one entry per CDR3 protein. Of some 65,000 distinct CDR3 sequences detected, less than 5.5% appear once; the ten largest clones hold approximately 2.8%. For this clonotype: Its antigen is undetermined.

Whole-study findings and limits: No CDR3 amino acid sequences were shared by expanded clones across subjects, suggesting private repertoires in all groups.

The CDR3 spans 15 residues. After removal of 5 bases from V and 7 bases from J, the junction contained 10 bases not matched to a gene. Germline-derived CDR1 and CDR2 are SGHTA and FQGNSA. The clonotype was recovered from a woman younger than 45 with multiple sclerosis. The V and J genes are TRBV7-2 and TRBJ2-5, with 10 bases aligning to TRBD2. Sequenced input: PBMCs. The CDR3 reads CASSQRASGGVTQYF. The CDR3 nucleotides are TGTGCCAGCAGCCAAAGGGCTAGCGGGGGTGTGACCCAGTACTTC.